This TCR beta chain was recorded in a study of CD8 T cells in Susac syndrome. Overall study findings and caveats: The study recognized that its TCR sequencing and HLA analysis covered a relatively small number of individuals.

Sequencing of TCR beta was carried out in blood CD8+ and CD4+ T cells. Germline V gives CDR1 SGHTA, CDR2 FQGNSA. Trimming cost V 1 base and J 7 bases, with 14 bases left between them. The CDR3 sequence is 14 residues long. Reverse transcription of about 0.5 to 1 ug RNA was carried out with random hexamers. TCRdb passed the immunoSEQ multiplex PCR reads through MiXCR, listing each CDR3 protein once. The repertoire holds around 140,000 distinct CDR3 sequences, with approximately 95% as singletons. Of note for this clonotype: The target antigen is unknown.

The specimen sequenced was CD4+ T cells from PBMCs. This clonotype was obtained from a human donor with multiple sclerosis. The V gene is TRBV7-2, the J gene TRBJ2-7, with D perhaps TRBD2 (6 bases). The CDR3 DNA reads as TGTGCCAGCAGCTTAGGTGGGGGGTGGTGGGAGCAGTACTTC. It is translated as CASSLGGGWWEQYF.